This TCR beta chain was recovered during a study of cytomegalovirus exposure and HLA in healthy donors. About the research overall: The roughly 110 validation repertoires were reported in a later analysis to have been generated on the same platform as the roughly 630 first-cohort repertoires. The study, taken as a whole, reports: Most TCR sequences were uncommon, yet certain public TCRs appeared in many donors. Subsequent analysis of the 120 or so validation repertoires found a tendency for first-cohort TCR clusters to co-occur. It was reported that the classifier diagnosed cytomegalovirus status with high specificity and sensitivity in both the original and validation cohorts.

Deletions cut 4 bases from V and 4 bases from J, with 10 bases between. The CDR3 is 14 residues long. CDR1 KGHSH and CDR2 LQKENI come from the germline V gene. Repertoires were generated with immunoSEQ multiplex PCR, while TCRdb's copy carries only in-frame clones and drops some. The table lists about 82,000 clones, about 95% of them singletons, with under 0.9% in the top ten. A remark on this clone: No antigen is known for it.

Sequencing was carried out using PBMCs. The TCR originated in a woman aged 18-29 years in good health and CMV-seronegative. The chain employs TRBV18 and TRBJ1-4; possibly TRBD1 for D (6 bases). The CDR3 here is CASSQQGINEKLFF. CDR3 bases: TGTGCCAGCTCACAGCAGGGGATTAATGAAAAACTGTTTTTT.